This section outlines one T cell receptor (beta chain) sequence together with its context. PCR used 60 Vbeta primers and 13 Jbeta primers. Libraries were prepared by immunoSEQ multiplex PCR; TCRdb keeps only in-frame clonotypes and omits some of them. The table lists approximately 100,000 clones, 70% of them singletons. V lost 0 bases, J lost 0 bases, and 9 bases lay in between. The V gene's germline CDR1 is SGHVS and CDR2 FNYEAQ. This CDR3 has 15 residues. The data were obtained in a study of cytomegalovirus exposure and HLA in healthy donors. The sequencing input was PBMCs. The sequence derives from a man aged 40-50 years in good health and CMV-seropositive. The chain links TRBV7-6 to TRBJ2-7; no clear D. Here the CDR3 DNA reads TGTGCCAGCAGCTTAGCCGCGGCGAGCTCCTACGAGCAGTACGTC. Its protein product is CASSLAAASSYEQYV.